This T cell receptor (beta chain) was profiled in a study of beta chain features in type 1 diabetes (dated by TCRdb to the late 2010s). Notes on the research overall: Mean age, gender distribution, total cell number and subset yield were not different between patients and healthy donors. Across all samples, approximately 100 million sorted cells were examined, and cell number per subset correlated strongly with RNA yield. The study compared TCRB repertoires of sorted circulating CD4+ T cell subsets between recently diagnosed type 1 diabetes patients and matched healthy donors. Regulatory and stem cell-like memory subsets were obtained from only 8 patients and roughly 8 healthy donors, while naive and central memory subsets were obtained from all 28 donors. Study-wide findings and limitations: PCR might favor shorter templates, but patient and control samples were amplified and corrected together, so any skew would affect both groups equally. A moderate but significant shortening of TCRB CDR3 length was observed in type 1 diabetes patients in all four CD4+ subsets. Because the HLA sub-analyses included only small numbers of individuals, any influence of HLA type on TCRB rearrangement was left unresolved. Because cDNA was sequenced instead of genomic DNA, highly expressing activated cells could be over-represented, though the groups showed no difference in activation or CD3 levels. Naive, central memory and regulatory TCRB repertoires appeared to be more alike among patients than among healthy donors. Fewer insertions and more nucleotide deletions at VDJ recombination sites were observed in patients with type 1 diabetes, implying thymic rearrangement abnormalities.

The entire isolated RNA was reverse transcribed using the High Capacity cDNA Reverse Transcription Kit, and thus expressed TCRB transcripts were sequenced. Deep immunoSEQ sequencing was performed on naive, central memory and regulatory T cell samples, with an average of about 3.57 million total reads per sample. Sorted cells were lysed in RLT buffer, and RNA was extracted using DNase-treated RNeasy Micro or Mini kits according to cell number. Each cell subset was processed separately to prevent cross-contamination, with patient and healthy donor samples processed together. The immunoSEQ multiplex PCR was used to amplify TCRB sequences from cDNA, yielding 87-bp fragments that span the CDR3 region. Sequencing of the amplicons was performed on the Illumina HiSeq platform. Per the authors' processing: Synthetic template baselines were used to correct PCR bias computationally, reads within Hamming distance 2 were collapsed together, and singletons that could not be merged were discarded. Reads were aligned to IMGT to assign V, D and J genes, CDR3 length, and insertions or deletions at six rearrangement sites. Within each subset, clonotype counts were normalized to sorted cell number, and only after that were true diversity and Gini coefficients computed with the tcR R package. The overlap coefficient, calculated on TCRB nucleotide sequences, was used to quantify repertoire sharing. As a proxy for the pre-selection repertoire, out-of-frame TCRB sequences from naive cells were analyzed. TCRdb holds this immuneACCESS table with in-frame rearrangements only. Some clones are missing; in checked studies, unresolved V genes explain under half, and the rest has no known cause. The V and J calls and the clone size are those of that table, but D and trimming were determined from the DNA. The sample table lists about 450,000 clones, roughly 11% of them with a count of one. The top ten clonotypes cover 0.04% to 0.05% of the sample.

Each donor gave one peripheral blood draw, roughly 120 mL on average, collected into heparinised tubes. A BD FACSAria II was used to sort naive, central memory, regulatory and stem cell-like memory CD4+ T cells with a panel that included CD45RO, CCR7, CD25, CD127, CD95 and CD27. Every sorted population had a purity above 95%. Right away, PBMCs were isolated by Lymphoprep density gradient centrifugation and were stained directly, with no culture step. Samples were stained and sorted in pairs, with one healthy donor and one patient per experiment, so that batch effects were minimized. The CDR3 numbers 16 residues from cysteine through valine. Solely the CDR3 DNA is kept, with 48 bases framed from the first base. Sequences MGHDK (CDR1) and SYGVNS (CDR2) are obtained from the germline V gene. The V end gives up 7 bases and the J end 4 bases, leaving 12 bases in the junction not matched to a gene. There are many counts of this clone. It has no known antigen specificity. Base qualities are not at hand, and no much larger clone is one base apart.

The TCR originated in a woman between 18 and 30 years old in good health. This receptor chain uses TRBV25-1 and TRBJ2-7, with TRBD1 matching 11 junction bases. Sequenced input: naive CD4+ T cells from blood. What the cell subset or site label conveys for this sample: true naive CD4+ T cells. The DNA reads TGTGCCAGCATCCTCCCAGCCGGGACAGGGGGTTACGAGCAGTACGTC. This sequence encodes CASILPAGTGGYEQYV.